What follows describes a single T cell receptor beta chain. Its target is unknown. An end of the junction does not agree with germline; a read error may underlie this. This CDR3 contains 17 residues. Germline CDR1 and CDR2: SEHNR and FQNEAQ (reference sequence). This entry belongs to a study of early T cells in non-severe SARS-CoV-2 infection. Study-wide background: From unsorted whole blood, bulk RNA was sequenced, and the chains remained unpaired.

Each single cDNA molecule received a unique molecular identifier. TCRdb reanalysed the 5' RACE reads using MiXCR and keeps one entry per CDR3 protein. This sample carries about 67,000 distinct CDR3 sequences, around 10% of them seen once, and the ten largest clones take 3% to 4%. Findings and caveats of the study: The matching step, a VDJdb search, favored anti-spike CD8 responses and missed private and CD4 specificities.

J is TRBJ2-5 and V is TRBV7-9, with 11 bases lining up with TRBD2. The receptor was isolated from an adult who was a healthcare worker with PCR-confirmed SARS-CoV-2 infection or an uninfected control (not recorded which). The sequencing sample was made of whole blood. For the CDR3, the DNA is TGTGCCAGCATCTTAAAGGGTAGCGGGAGGGTGGAGGAGACCCAGTACTTC. This gives the protein CASILKGSGRVEETQYF.